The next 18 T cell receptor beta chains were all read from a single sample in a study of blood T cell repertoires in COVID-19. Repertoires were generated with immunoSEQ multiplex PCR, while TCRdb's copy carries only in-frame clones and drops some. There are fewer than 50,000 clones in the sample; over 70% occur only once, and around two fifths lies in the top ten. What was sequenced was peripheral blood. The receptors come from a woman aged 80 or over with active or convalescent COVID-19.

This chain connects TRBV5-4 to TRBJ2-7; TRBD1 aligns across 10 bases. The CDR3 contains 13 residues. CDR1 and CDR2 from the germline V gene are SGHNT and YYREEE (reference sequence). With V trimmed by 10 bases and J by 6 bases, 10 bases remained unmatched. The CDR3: CAVRTGGFAEQYF. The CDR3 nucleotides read TGTGCCGTCCGGACAGGGGGGTTTGCCGAGCAGTACTTC.

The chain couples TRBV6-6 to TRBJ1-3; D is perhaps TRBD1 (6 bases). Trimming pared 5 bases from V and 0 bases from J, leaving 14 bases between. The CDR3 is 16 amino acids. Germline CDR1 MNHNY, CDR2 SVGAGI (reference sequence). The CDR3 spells CASSTLPTGSGNTIYF. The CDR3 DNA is TGTGCCAGCAGTACCCTTCCGACAGGCTCTGGAAACACCATATATTTT.

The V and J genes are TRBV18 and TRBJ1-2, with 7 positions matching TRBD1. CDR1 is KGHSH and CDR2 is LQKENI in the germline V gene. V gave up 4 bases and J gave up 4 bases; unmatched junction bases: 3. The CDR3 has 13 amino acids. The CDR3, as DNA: TGTGCCAGCTCACACCGGGACAGCTATGGCTACACCTTC. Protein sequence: CASSHRDSYGYTF. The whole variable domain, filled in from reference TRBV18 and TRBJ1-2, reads NAGVMQNPRHLVRRRGQEARLRCSPMKGHSHVYWYRQLPEEGLKFMVYLQKENIIDESGMPKERFSAEFPKEGPSILRIQQVVRGDSAAYFCASSHRDSYGYTFGSGTRLTVV.

Here the CDR3 DNA reads TGTGCCAGCGGGGGACTAGTTTACAATGAGCAGTTCTTC. Its protein is CASGGLVYNEQFF. V is TRBV28 and J is TRBJ2-1; 8 nucleotides agree with TRBD2. This CDR3 region has 13 residues. V lost 8 bases, J lost 4 bases, and 4 bases stayed unmatched. Germline CDR1 and CDR2: MDHEN and SYDVKM.

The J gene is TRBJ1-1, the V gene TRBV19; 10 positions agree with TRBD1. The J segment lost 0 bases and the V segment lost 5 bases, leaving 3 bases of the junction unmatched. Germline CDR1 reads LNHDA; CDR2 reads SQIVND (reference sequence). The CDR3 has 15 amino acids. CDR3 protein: CASSWTGGMNTEAFF. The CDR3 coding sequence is TGTGCCAGTAGTTGGACAGGGGGGATGAACACTGAAGCTTTCTTT.

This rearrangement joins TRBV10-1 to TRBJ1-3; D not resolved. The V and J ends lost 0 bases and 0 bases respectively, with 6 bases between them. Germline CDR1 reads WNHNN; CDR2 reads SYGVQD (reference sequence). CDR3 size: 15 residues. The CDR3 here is CASSESGGSGNTIYF. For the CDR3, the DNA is TGCGCCAGCAGTGAGTCGGGAGGCTCTGGAAACACCATATATTTT.

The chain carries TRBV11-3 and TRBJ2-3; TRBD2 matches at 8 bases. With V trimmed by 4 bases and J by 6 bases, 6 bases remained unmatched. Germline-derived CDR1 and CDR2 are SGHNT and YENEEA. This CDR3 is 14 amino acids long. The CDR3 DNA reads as TGTGCCAGCAGCTCCGAAGCGGGAGCGGATACGCAGTATTTT. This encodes CASSSEAGADTQYF. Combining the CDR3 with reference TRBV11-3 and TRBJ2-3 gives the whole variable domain EAGVVQSPRYKIIEKKQPVAFWCNPISGHNTLYWYLQNLGQGPELLIRYENEEAVDDSQLPKDRFSAERLKGVDSTLKIQPAELGDSAVYLCASSSEAGADTQYFGPGTRLTVL.

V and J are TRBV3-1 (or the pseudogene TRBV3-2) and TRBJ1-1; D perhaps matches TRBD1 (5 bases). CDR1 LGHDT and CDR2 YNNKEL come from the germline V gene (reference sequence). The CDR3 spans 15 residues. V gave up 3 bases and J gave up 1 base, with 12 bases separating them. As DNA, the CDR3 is TGTGCCAGCAGCCATCGCGACAGCCCGAACACTGAAGCTTTCTTT. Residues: CASSHRDSPNTEAFF.

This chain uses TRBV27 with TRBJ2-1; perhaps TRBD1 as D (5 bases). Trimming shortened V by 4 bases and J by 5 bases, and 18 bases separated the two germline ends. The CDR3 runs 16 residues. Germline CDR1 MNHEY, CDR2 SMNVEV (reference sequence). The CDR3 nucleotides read TGTGCCAGCAGTTCCCGGGTGGGGCTAATAAACAATGAGCAGTTCTTC. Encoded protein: CASSSRVGLINNEQFF.

The CDR3 loop is CASSYGTGNSEQYF. The CDR3, as DNA: TGTGCCAGCAGTTATGGGACAGGGAATTCCGAGCAGTACTTC. The chain links TRBV6-5 to TRBJ2-7; 9 bases match TRBD1. Germline V gives CDR1 MNHEY, CDR2 SVGAGI. CDR3 length: 14 residues. J lost 6 bases, V lost 3 bases, and 6 bases had no gene match.

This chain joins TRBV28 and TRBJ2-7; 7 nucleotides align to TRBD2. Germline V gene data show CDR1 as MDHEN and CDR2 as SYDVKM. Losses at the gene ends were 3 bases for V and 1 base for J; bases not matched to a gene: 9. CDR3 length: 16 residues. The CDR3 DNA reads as TGTGCCAGCAGTTTCAACCTAGCGGAATTGTCCTACGAGCAGTACTTC. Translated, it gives CASSFNLAELSYEQYF. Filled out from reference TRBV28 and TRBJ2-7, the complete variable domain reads DVKVTQSSRYLVKRTGEKVFLECVQDMDHENMFWYRQDPGLGLRLIYFSYDVKMKEKGDIPEGYSVSREKKERFSLILESASTNQTSMYLCASSFNLAELSYEQYFGPGTRLTVT.

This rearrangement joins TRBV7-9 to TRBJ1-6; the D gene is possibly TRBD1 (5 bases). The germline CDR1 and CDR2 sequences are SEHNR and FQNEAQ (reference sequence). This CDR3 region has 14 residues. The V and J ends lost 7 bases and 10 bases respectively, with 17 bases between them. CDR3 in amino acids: CASTIDRQNSPLHF. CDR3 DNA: TGTGCCAGCACCATCGACCGACAGAACTCACCCCTCCACTTT.

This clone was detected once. The CDR3 coding sequence is TGTGCCAGCAGTGAGTCGGGAGCCGGCATCTATGGCTACACCTTC. Translated: CASSESGAGIYGYTF. This rearrangement joins TRBV6-1 to TRBJ1-2; D gene unclear. CDR3 length: 15 amino acids. Trimming removed 3 bases from V and 4 bases from J, with 15 bases in between. In germline, CDR1 is MNHNS, CDR2 SASEGT.

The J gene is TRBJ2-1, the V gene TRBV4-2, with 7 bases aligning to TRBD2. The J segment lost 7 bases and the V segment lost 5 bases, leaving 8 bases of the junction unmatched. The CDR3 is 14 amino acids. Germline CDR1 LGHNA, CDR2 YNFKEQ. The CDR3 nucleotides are TGTGCCAGCAGCTTTGAGCTAGCGGAGAATGAGCAGTTCTTC. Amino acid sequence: CASSFELAENEQFF.

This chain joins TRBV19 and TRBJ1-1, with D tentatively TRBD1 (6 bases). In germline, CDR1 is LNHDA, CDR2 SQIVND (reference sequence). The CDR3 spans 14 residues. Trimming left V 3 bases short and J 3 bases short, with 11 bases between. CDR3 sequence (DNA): TGTGCCAGTAGTATGCAGGGGCGGGACACTGAAGCTTTCTTT. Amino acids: CASSMQGRDTEAFF.

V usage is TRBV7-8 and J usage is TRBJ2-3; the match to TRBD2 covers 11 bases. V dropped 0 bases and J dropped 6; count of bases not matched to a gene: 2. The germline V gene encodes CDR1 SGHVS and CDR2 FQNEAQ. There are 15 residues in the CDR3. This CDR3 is CASSLALAGVDTQYF. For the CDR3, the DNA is TGTGCCAGCAGCTTAGCACTAGCGGGAGTCGATACGCAGTATTTT. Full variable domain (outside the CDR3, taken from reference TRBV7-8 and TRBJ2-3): GAGVSQSPRYKVAKRGQDVALRCDPISGHVSLFWYQQALGQGPEFLTYFQNEAQLDKSGLPSDRFFAERPEGSVSTLKIQRTQQEDSAVYLCASSLALAGVDTQYFGPGTRLTVL.

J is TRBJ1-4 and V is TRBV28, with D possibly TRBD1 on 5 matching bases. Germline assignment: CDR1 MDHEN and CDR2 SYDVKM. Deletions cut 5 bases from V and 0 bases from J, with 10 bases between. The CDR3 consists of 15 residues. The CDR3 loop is CASSPGGATNEKLFF. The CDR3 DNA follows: TGTGCCAGCAGTCCGGGGGGTGCAACTAATGAAAAACTGTTTTTT.

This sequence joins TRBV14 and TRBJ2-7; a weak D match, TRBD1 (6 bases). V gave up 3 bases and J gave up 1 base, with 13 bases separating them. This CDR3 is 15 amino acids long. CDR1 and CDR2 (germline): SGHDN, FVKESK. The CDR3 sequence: CASSHKLRGSYEQYF. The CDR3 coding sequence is TGTGCCAGCAGCCATAAGCTAAGGGGGTCCTACGAGCAGTACTTC.